A single sample is the source of the 26 T cell receptor beta chains below, sequenced in a study of blood T cell repertoires in COVID-19. Sequencing was performed with immunoSEQ multiplex PCR; in TCRdb, only in-frame clones are kept and a portion is missing. The sample includes roughly 70,000 clones, 87% of them seen just once. The sample consisted of peripheral blood. These receptors were taken from a woman older than 75 with acute or convalescent COVID-19.

V and J are TRBV6-2 or TRBV6-3 and TRBJ1-5; 8 bases are shared with TRBD1. V dropped 4 bases and J dropped 12; count of bases not matched to a gene: 5. Germline assignment: CDR1 MNHEY and CDR2 SVGEGT. This CDR3 is built from 12 residues. Here the CDR3 reads CASSSVGTGQHF. In DNA form, the CDR3 reads TGTGCCAGCAGTTCCGTCGGGACAGGCCAGCATTTT.

V is TRBV25-1 and J is TRBJ1-2, with D possibly TRBD1 on 5 matching bases. This CDR3 is built from 14 residues. V was shortened by 2 bases and J by 5 bases, with 12 bases between the two germline ends. Germline loops: CDR1 MGHDK, CDR2 SYGVNS. In DNA form, the CDR3 reads TGTGCCAGCAGTGAACCAGGGCTAGGGTATGGCTACACCTTC. Translating gives CASSEPGLGYGYTF.

This chain joins TRBV28 and TRBJ1-5, with 11 bases matching TRBD1. The V and J ends lost 6 bases and 4 bases, in that order; junction bases with no gene match: 5. Germline loops: CDR1 MDHEN, CDR2 SYDVKM. The CDR3 extends over 15 amino acids. CDR3 loop: CASRRDRGRNQPQHF. CDR3 DNA sequence: TGTGCCAGCAGAAGGGACAGGGGGAGAAATCAGCCCCAGCATTTT.

This chain connects TRBV7-8 to TRBJ2-7; 10 bases are a match to TRBD2. Per the germline V gene, CDR1 is SGHVS and CDR2 is FQNEAQ. The CDR3 runs to 15 residues. Trimming at V came to 5 bases and at J to 4 bases, leaving 8 bases not matched to a gene. The CDR3 DNA sequence: TGTGCCAGCAGCCAAGCGGGAGGGCCCCAATACGAGCAGTACTTC. This codes for CASSQAGGPQYEQYF. The variable domain in full, with the rest retrieved from reference TRBV7-8 and TRBJ2-7, is GAGVSQSPRYKVAKRGQDVALRCDPISGHVSLFWYQQALGQGPEFLTYFQNEAQLDKSGLPSDRFFAERPEGSVSTLKIQRTQQEDSAVYLCASSQAGGPQYEQYFGPGTRLTVT.

The J gene is TRBJ2-1, the V gene TRBV6-5, with a tentative D call TRBD2 (6 bases). This CDR3 contains 13 residues. Germline CDR1 is MNHEY and CDR2 is SVGAGI. Trimming took off 4 bases at V and 7 bases at J, with 11 bases between the two ends. DNA for the CDR3: TGTGCCAGCAGTTTGGGGGAGGTGAATGAGCAGTTCTTC. Translating gives CASSLGEVNEQFF.

The chain combines TRBV28 with TRBJ1-2; 8 nucleotides agree with TRBD1. Germline lookup yields CDR1 MDHEN and CDR2 SYDVKM. Losses at the gene ends were 6 bases for V and 8 bases for J; bases not matched to a gene: 14. The CDR3 spans 15 residues. CDR3 in DNA: TGTGCCAGCAGCCAATTTTTCGGGACAGGCCGGGGCTACACCTTC. Its translation: CASSQFFGTGRGYTF.

The chain carries TRBV7-3 and TRBJ2-1; 7 nucleotides line up with TRBD1. Germline-derived CDR1 and CDR2 are SGHTA and FQGTGA. The CDR3 length is 15 residues. V was clipped by 5 bases and J by 5 bases; unmatched bases: 9. The CDR3 spells CASSPKVTGNNEQFF. The CDR3 DNA reads as TGTGCCAGCAGCCCGAAGGTGACAGGGAACAATGAGCAGTTCTTC.

V and J are TRBV9 and TRBJ2-1, with a weak D call TRBD1 (6 bases). The CDR3 contains 17 residues. The germline V and J ends were trimmed by 4 bases and 3 bases, with 20 bases remaining between them. Germline V CDR1 and CDR2: SGDLS, YYNGEE. The CDR3 spells CASSFFDRTANYNEQFF. CDR3 nucleotides: TGTGCCAGCAGCTTCTTTGACAGGACAGCCAACTACAATGAGCAGTTCTTC.

The chain has TRBV10-2 and TRBJ2-7; 12 nucleotides line up with TRBD2. The germline CDR1 and CDR2 sequences are WSHSY and SAAADI. V shed 6 bases and J 3 bases; nucleotides not matched to a gene: 0. This CDR3 contains 13 residues. The CDR3 sequence: CASRTSGSYEQYF. CDR3 coding DNA: TGCGCCAGCAGGACTAGCGGGAGCTACGAGCAGTACTTC.

The rearrangement joins TRBV24-1 to TRBJ2-1; 7 bases are shared with TRBD2. Unmatched junction bases numbered 7, after V lost 6 bases and J lost 9 bases. The CDR3 is made up of 13 amino acids. Germline V CDR1 and CDR2: KGHDR, SFDVKD. The CDR3 DNA sequence: TGTGCCACCAGTAGGTCGGGAGGATCTGAGCAGTTCTTC. This codes for CATSRSGGSEQFF.

In DNA, the CDR3 is TGTGCCAGCAGCATGGGACAGGCCACTGAAGCTTTCTTT. This sequence encodes CASSMGQATEAFF. The rearrangement uses TRBV7-6 and TRBJ1-1, with 8 bases matching TRBD1. The CDR3 covers 13 residues. Germline values: CDR1 SGHVS, CDR2 FNYEAQ. The junction had 3 bases not matched to a gene; V was cut back by 5 bases and J by 4 bases.

The chain links TRBV28 to TRBJ2-1; 7 bases are a match to TRBD2. The J segment lost 8 bases and the V segment lost 5 bases, leaving 12 bases of the junction unmatched. The CDR3 covers 15 residues. CDR1 and CDR2 from the germline V gene are MDHEN and SYDVKM. As DNA, the CDR3 is TGTGCCAGCAGTGGGGGGGTGGGTAGCGTTTATGAGCAGTTCTTC. As protein: CASSGGVGSVYEQFF. The full variable domain, its missing parts supplied by reference TRBV28 and TRBJ2-1, is DVKVTQSSRYLVKRTGEKVFLECVQDMDHENMFWYRQDPGLGLRLIYFSYDVKMKEKGDIPEGYSVSREKKERFSLILESASTNQTSMYLCASSGGVGSVYEQFFGPGTRLTVL.

The chain uses TRBV18 and TRBJ2-1; D ambiguous. Germline CDR1 and CDR2: KGHSH and LQKENI. V was pared by 3 bases and J by 0 bases, with 6 bases between. This CDR3 has 14 residues. Here the CDR3 DNA reads TGTGCCAGCTCACCCTCCCCCTCCTACAATGAGCAGTTCTTC. Translated, it gives CASSPSPSYNEQFF.

The chain has TRBV19 and TRBJ1-6; D call uncertain. The CDR3 covers 15 residues. With 6 bases removed from V and 0 bases from J, the gap between germline ends came to 9 bases. Germline V gene sequence: CDR1 LNHDA, CDR2 SQIVND (reference sequence). DNA for the CDR3: TGTGCCAGTAGGAGGGATAACTCCTATAATTCACCCCTCCACTTT. As protein: CASRRDNSYNSPLHF. Combining the CDR3 with reference TRBV19 and TRBJ1-6 gives the whole variable domain DGGITQSPKYLFRKEGQNVTLSCEQNLNHDAMYWYRQDPGQGLRLIYYSQIVNDFQKGDIAEGYSVSREKKESFPLTVTSAQKNPTAFYLCASRRDNSYNSPLHFGNGTRLTVT.

This rearrangement joins TRBV3-1 (or the pseudogene TRBV3-2) to TRBJ1-2, with D unresolved. The CDR3 is 13 amino acids. The germline V gene has CDR1 LGHDT and CDR2 YNNKEL (reference sequence). V was clipped by 1 base and J by 8 bases, with 11 bases between them. For the CDR3, the DNA is TGTGCCAGCAGCCAAGCCGTTGCGGAGGGCTACACCTTC. Translated, it gives CASSQAVAEGYTF.

The V and J genes are TRBV19 and TRBJ2-1; the match to TRBD1 covers 9 bases. This CDR3 is built from 16 residues. Germline values: CDR1 LNHDA, CDR2 SQIVND (reference sequence). Trimming cost V 5 bases and J 6 bases; bases outside gene matches: 11. In nucleotides, the CDR3 is TGTGCCAGTAGTCCCCCCGGGACAGGGCCGGTCAATGAGCAGTTCTTC. Its protein product is CASSPPGTGPVNEQFF.

The chain joins TRBV18 to TRBJ1-1; D is unresolved. V lost 0 bases, J lost 3 bases, and 8 bases lay in between. The CDR3 has 14 residues. The germline V gene encodes CDR1 KGHSH and CDR2 LQKENI. CDR3 bases: TGTGCCAGCTCACCACCGGTCGGTTACACTGAAGCTTTCTTT. It yields the protein CASSPPVGYTEAFF.

The V call is TRBV2, the J call TRBJ1-5; 8 positions match TRBD1. V gave up 9 bases and J gave up 6 bases; unmatched junction bases: 7. The CDR3 covers 13 residues. CDR1 is SNHLY, CDR2 FYNNEI, per germline. DNA of the CDR3: TGTGCCAGTCGGGACAGGTTCTTTCAGCCCCAGCATTTT. Translating gives CASRDRFFQPQHF.

The rearrangement links TRBV30 to TRBJ1-2; D may be TRBD1 (5 bases). The length of the CDR3 is 14 residues. Germline V lookup: CDR1 GTSNPN, CDR2 SVGIG (reference sequence). The V end was cut by 0 bases, the J end by 2 bases, with 10 bases between. The CDR3 reads CAWSVGGGNYGYTF. The CDR3 bases are TGTGCCTGGAGTGTGGGGGGAGGGAACTATGGCTACACCTTC.

This clone was seen only a few times. The chain recombines TRBV28 with TRBJ1-4; D is perhaps TRBD1 (6 bases). CDR1 is MDHEN and CDR2 is SYDVKM in the germline V gene. The CDR3 spans 15 residues. The V gene lost 6 bases and the J gene lost 3 bases, with 14 bases spanning the gap. The CDR3 reads CASSITGLANEKLFF. For the CDR3, the DNA is TGTGCCAGCAGCATTACAGGGCTGGCTAATGAAAAACTGTTTTTT. Filled out from reference TRBV28 and TRBJ1-4, the complete variable domain reads DVKVTQSSRYLVKRTGEKVFLECVQDMDHENMFWYRQDPGLGLRLIYFSYDVKMKEKGDIPEGYSVSREKKERFSLILESASTNQTSMYLCASSITGLANEKLFFGSGTQLSVL.

The CDR3: CASSEDRFGAFF. CDR3 bases: TGTGCCAGCAGTGAAGATCGATTCGGAGCTTTCTTT. This rearrangement joins TRBV2 to TRBJ1-1; D remains ambiguous. The germline V and J ends were trimmed by 1 base and 10 bases, with 10 bases remaining between them. The CDR3 loop spans 12 amino acids. Looked up from germline, CDR1 is SNHLY and CDR2 is FYNNEI.

V gene TRBV15 combines with J gene TRBJ2-2; 10 positions agree with TRBD1. Germline CDR1 reads LNHNV; CDR2 reads YYDKDF (reference sequence). V lost 3 bases to trimming and J lost 1 base; unmatched junction nucleotides: 11. This CDR3 contains 19 residues. CDR3 coding DNA: TGTGCCACCAGCAGTGACAGGGGGCTCCTGACCCTGAACACCGGGGAGCTGTTTTTT. Protein product: CATSSDRGLLTLNTGELFF. The entire variable domain, with the rest obtained from reference TRBV15 and TRBJ2-2, is as follows: DAMVIQNPRYQVTQFGKPVTLSCSQTLNHNVMYWYQQKSSQAPKLLFHYYDKDFNNEADTPDNFQSRRPNTSFCFLDIRSPGLGDTAMYLCATSSDRGLLTLNTGELFFGEGSRLTVL.

This rearrangement joins TRBV14 to TRBJ1-2; D unresolved. The CDR3 runs 15 residues. The germline CDR1 and CDR2 sequences are SGHDN and FVKESK. V was clipped by 0 bases and J by 8 bases, with 16 bases between them. The CDR3 DNA sequence: TGTGCCAGCAGCCAAGATTTCTTGGAGGGAAGAGGCTACACCTTC. This translates into CASSQDFLEGRGYTF.

The chain is built from TRBV6-5 and TRBJ1-2; D may be TRBD1 (6 bases). The CDR3 contains 14 residues. Germline CDR1 is MNHEY and CDR2 is SVGAGI. Trimming shortened V by 3 bases and J by 6 bases, and 14 bases separated the two germline ends. CDR3: CASSYDTGKDGYTF. DNA for the CDR3: TGTGCCAGCAGTTATGATACAGGGAAGGATGGCTACACCTTC.

The chain combines TRBV5-6 with TRBJ2-1; TRBD1 agrees at 9 bases. The V segment lost 4 bases and the J segment 7 bases; nucleotides outside the gene matches: 9. This CDR3 has 15 residues. Germline-derived CDR1 and CDR2 are SGHDT and YYEEEE. DNA for the CDR3: TGTGCCAGCAGCAGCACTCCGACAGGGGGTAATGAGCAGTTCTTC. It specifies CASSSTPTGGNEQFF.

The rearrangement uses TRBV2 and TRBJ1-2; 7 bases align to TRBD1. The V segment lost 6 bases and the J segment 4 bases; nucleotides outside the gene matches: 11. The germline gives CDR1 SNHLY, CDR2 FYNNEI. The CDR3 contains 15 residues. DNA for the CDR3: TGTGCCAGCAGAGCTGGACAGGCCGTTCGCTATGGCTACACCTTC. As protein: CASRAGQAVRYGYTF. Full variable domain (rest looked up from reference TRBV2 and TRBJ1-2): EPEVTQTPSHQVTQMGQEVILRCVPISNHLYFYWYRQILGQKVEFLVSFYNNEISEKSEIFDDQFSVERPDGSNFTLKIRSTKLEDSAMYFCASRAGQAVRYGYTFGSGTRLTVV.